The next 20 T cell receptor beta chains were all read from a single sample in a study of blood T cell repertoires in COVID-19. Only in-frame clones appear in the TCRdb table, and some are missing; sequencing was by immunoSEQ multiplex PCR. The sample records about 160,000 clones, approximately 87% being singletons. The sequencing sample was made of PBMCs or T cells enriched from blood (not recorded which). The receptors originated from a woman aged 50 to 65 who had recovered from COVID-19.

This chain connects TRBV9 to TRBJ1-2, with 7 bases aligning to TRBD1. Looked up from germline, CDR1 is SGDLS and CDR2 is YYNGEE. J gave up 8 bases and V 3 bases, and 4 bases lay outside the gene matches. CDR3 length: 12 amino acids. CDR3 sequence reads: CASSGRGIGYTF. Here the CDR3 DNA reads TGTGCCAGCAGCGGCAGGGGGATCGGCTACACCTTC.

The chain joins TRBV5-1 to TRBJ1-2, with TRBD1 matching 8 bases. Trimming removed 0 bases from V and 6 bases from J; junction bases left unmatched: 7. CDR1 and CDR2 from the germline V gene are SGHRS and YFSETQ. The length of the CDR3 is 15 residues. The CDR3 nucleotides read TGCGCCAGCAGCTTGGTCGCGGGACAGGTCAATGGCTACACCTTC. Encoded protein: CASSLVAGQVNGYTF.

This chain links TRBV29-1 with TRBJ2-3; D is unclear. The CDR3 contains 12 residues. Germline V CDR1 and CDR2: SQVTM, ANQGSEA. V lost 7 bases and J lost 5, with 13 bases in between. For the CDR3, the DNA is TGCAGCGCCCTACCCAACGGAGATACGCAGTATTTT. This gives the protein CSALPNGDTQYF.

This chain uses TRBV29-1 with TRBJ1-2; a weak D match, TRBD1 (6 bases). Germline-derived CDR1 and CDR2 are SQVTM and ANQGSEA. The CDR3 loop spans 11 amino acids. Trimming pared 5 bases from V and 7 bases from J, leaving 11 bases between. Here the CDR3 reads CSVLRGGGYTF. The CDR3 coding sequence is TGCAGCGTTCTCAGGGGCGGTGGCTACACCTTC.

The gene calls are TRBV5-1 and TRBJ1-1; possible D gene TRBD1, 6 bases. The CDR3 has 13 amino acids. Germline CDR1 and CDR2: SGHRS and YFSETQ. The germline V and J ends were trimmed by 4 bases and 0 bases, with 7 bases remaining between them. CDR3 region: CASSQGLNTEAFF. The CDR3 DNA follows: TGCGCCAGCAGCCAGGGGCTGAACACTGAAGCTTTCTTT.

The DNA for the CDR3 is TGTGCCAGCAGCTTACCAGCGGGAGGCAATGAGCAGTTCTTC. As protein: CASSLPAGGNEQFF. The genes are TRBV7-9 and TRBJ2-1, with 9 bases aligning to TRBD2. Looked up from germline, CDR1 is SEHNR and CDR2 is FQNEAQ (reference sequence). J gave up 6 bases and V 2 bases, and 2 bases lay outside the gene matches. The CDR3 spans 14 residues.

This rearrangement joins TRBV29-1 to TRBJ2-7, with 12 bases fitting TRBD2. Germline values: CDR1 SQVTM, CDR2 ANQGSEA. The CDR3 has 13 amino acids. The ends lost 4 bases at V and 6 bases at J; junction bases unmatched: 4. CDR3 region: CSVALTSGGEQYV. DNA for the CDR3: TGCAGCGTTGCCCTGACTAGCGGGGGCGAGCAGTACGTC.

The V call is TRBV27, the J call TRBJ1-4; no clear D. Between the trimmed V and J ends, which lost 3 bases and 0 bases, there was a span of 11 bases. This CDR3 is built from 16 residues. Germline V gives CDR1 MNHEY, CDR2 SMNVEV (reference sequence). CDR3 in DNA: TGTGCCAGCAGTTTTAGCGCCTTCCCAACTAATGAAAAACTGTTTTTT. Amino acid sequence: CASSFSAFPTNEKLFF.

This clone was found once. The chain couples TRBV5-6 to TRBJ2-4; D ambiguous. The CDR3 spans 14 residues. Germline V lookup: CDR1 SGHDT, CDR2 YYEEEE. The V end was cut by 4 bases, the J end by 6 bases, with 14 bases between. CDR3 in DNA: TGTGCCAGCAGCAGCACCGTACCAATAAACATTCAGTACTTC. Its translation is CASSSTVPINIQYF. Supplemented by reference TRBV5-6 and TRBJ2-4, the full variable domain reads DAGVTQSPTHLIKTRGQQVTLRCSPKSGHDTVSWYQQALGQGPQFIFQYYEEEERQRGNFPDRFSGHQFPNYSSELNVNALLLGDSALYLCASSSTVPINIQYFGAGTRLSVL.

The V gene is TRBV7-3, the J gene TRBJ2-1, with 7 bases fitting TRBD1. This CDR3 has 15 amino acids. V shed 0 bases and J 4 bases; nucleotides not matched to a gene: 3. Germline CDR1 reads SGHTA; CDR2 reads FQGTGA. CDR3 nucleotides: TGTGCCAGCAGCTTAACGGGGACAGTATACAATGAGCAGTTCTTC. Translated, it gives CASSLTGTVYNEQFF.

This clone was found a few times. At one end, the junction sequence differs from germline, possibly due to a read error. The CDR3 reads CAGSPARLTGPGYTF. In DNA form, the CDR3 reads TGTGCCGGCAGCCCCGCGAGACTTACAGGGCCCGGCTACACCTTC. The rearrangement links TRBV6-2 or TRBV6-3 to TRBJ1-2; TRBD1 might be the D (6 bases). The CDR3 runs 15 residues. Germline V gives CDR1 MNHEY, CDR2 SVGEGT.

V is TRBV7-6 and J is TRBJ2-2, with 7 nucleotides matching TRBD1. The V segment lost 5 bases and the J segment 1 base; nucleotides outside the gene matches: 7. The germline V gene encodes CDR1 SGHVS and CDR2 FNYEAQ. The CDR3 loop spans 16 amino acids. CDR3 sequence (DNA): TGTGCCAGCAGCGTTGGCTGGACAGGGAACACCGGGGAGCTGTTTTTT. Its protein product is CASSVGWTGNTGELFF.

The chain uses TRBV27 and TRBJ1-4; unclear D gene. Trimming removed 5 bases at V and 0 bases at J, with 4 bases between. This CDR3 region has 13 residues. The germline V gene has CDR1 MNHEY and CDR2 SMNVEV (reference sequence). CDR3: CASSTATNEKLFF. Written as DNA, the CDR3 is TGTGCCAGCAGTACGGCAACTAATGAAAAACTGTTTTTT.

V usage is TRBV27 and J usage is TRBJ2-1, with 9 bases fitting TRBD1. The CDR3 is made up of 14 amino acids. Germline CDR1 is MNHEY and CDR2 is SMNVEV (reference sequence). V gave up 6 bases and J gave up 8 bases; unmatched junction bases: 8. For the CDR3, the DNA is TGTGCCAGCAGCGAATCGACAGGGGGAGATGAGCAGTTCTTC. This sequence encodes CASSESTGGDEQFF.

The CDR3 region is CSVAQTGQGDGYTF. The CDR3 coding sequence is TGCAGCGTCGCTCAAACAGGACAGGGCGACGGCTACACCTTC. The chain is built from TRBV29-1 and TRBJ1-2; 8 bases line up with TRBD1. In germline, CDR1 is SQVTM, CDR2 ANQGSEA. V trimming: 6 bases; J trimming: 8 bases; junction bases outside the gene matches: 14. This CDR3 contains 14 residues.

This chain's CDR3 is CASSYGGRGEQFF. The CDR3, as DNA: TGTGCCAGCAGTTACGGGGGACGGGGGGAGCAGTTCTTC. The chain employs TRBV6-5 and TRBJ2-1; TRBD2 is a possible D gene (6 bases). This CDR3 has 13 amino acids. V lost 2 bases to trimming and J lost 10 bases, with 12 bases between them. In germline, CDR1 is MNHEY, CDR2 SVGAGI.

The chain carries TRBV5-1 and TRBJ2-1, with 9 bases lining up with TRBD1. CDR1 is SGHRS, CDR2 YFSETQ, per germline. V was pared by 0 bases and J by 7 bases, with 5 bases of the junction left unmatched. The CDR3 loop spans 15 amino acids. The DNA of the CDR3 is TGCGCCAGCAGCTTGGGACAGGGGGATCTGAATGAGCAGTTCTTC. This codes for CASSLGQGDLNEQFF.

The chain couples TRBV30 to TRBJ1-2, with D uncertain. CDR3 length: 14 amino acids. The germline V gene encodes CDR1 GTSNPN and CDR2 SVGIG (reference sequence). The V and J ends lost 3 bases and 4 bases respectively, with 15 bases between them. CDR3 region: CAWSPAVFRYGYTF. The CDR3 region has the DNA TGTGCCTGGAGCCCCGCGGTTTTTCGCTATGGCTACACCTTC.

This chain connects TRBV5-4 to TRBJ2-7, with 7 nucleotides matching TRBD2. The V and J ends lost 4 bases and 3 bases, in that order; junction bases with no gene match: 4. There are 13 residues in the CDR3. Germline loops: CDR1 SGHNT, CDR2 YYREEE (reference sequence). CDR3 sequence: CASSVGLSYEQYV. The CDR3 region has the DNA TGTGCCAGCAGCGTGGGACTAAGCTACGAGCAGTACGTC.

CDR3 in amino acids: CASKGQLNTEAFF. CDR3 in DNA: TGTGCCAGCAAGGGACAGCTGAACACTGAAGCTTTCTTT. The chain combines TRBV28 with TRBJ1-1, with TRBD1 matching 7 bases. Germline CDR1 is MDHEN and CDR2 is SYDVKM. V trimming: 7 bases; J trimming: 0 bases; junction bases outside the gene matches: 2. CDR3 length: 13 residues.